Below, 17 T cell receptor beta chains from the same sample are listed, as sequenced in a study of identifying expanded T cells in peripheral blood. The table came from immunoSEQ multiplex PCR; TCRdb's copy has only in-frame clones and leaves some out. The table records 70,000 to 100,000 clones, around 89% of them present only once. The specimen was blood. The receptors shown here come from a person aged 18 to 75 in good health.

The chain has TRBV2 and TRBJ2-7; 10 nucleotides line up with TRBD2. There are 15 residues in the CDR3. Germline CDR1 SNHLY, CDR2 FYNNEI. The V and J ends lost 1 base and 2 bases, in that order; junction bases with no gene match: 2. The CDR3 region has the DNA TGTGCCAGCAGTGAAGGGACTAGCGGACCCTACGAGCAGTACTTC. Protein sequence: CASSEGTSGPYEQYF.

This clone showed up just once. The CDR3 coding sequence is TGTGCCACCAGCAGCCCCGGGACAGGCCTCCAAGAGACCCAGTACTTC. It is translated as CATSSPGTGLQETQYF. The chain joins TRBV15 to TRBJ2-5; 8 bases agree with TRBD1. The germline gives CDR1 LNHNV, CDR2 YYDKDF (reference sequence). J lost 1 base, V lost 3 bases, and 7 bases had no gene match. The CDR3 covers 16 residues.

V and J are TRBV19 and TRBJ2-4, with 9 bases matching TRBD1. CDR1 is LNHDA and CDR2 is SQIVND in the germline V gene (reference sequence). The CDR3 runs to 21 residues. J gave up 3 bases and V 7 bases, and 25 bases lay outside the gene matches. The DNA for the CDR3 is TGTGCCAGTAAAAAAGGCTCTTCGGGGACAGGGATTTTTGGAGACAAAAACATTCAGTACTTC. It translates to CASKKGSSGTGIFGDKNIQYF. The variable domain in full, completed from reference TRBV19 and TRBJ2-4, reads DGGITQSPKYLFRKEGQNVTLSCEQNLNHDAMYWYRQDPGQGLRLIYYSQIVNDFQKGDIAEGYSVSREKKESFPLTVTSAQKNPTAFYLCASKKGSSGTGIFGDKNIQYFGAGTRLSVL.

The chain combines TRBV30 with TRBJ2-5; D unresolved. The V gene lost 4 bases and the J gene lost 6 bases, with 18 bases spanning the gap. Germline V lookup: CDR1 GTSNPN, CDR2 SVGIG (reference sequence). The CDR3 length is 14 residues. The CDR3 coding sequence is TGTGCCTGGAATCTGCCAGGTACCAACAAGACCCAGTACTTC. Translation: CAWNLPGTNKTQYF.

The DNA for the CDR3 is TGTGCCAGCAGTTACTCGTCTTGGGATAACTATGGCTACACCTTC. Protein product: CASSYSSWDNYGYTF. The V call is TRBV6-5, the J call TRBJ1-2; D is unresolved. Germline-derived CDR1 and CDR2 are MNHEY and SVGAGI. CDR3 length equals 15 residues. V gave up 0 bases and J gave up 1 base, with 9 bases separating them.

V usage is TRBV6-6 and J usage is TRBJ1-4, with D unresolved. CDR3 length: 13 residues. The V and J ends lost 5 bases and 8 bases respectively, with 12 bases between them. CDR1 MNHNY and CDR2 SVGAGI come from the germline V gene (reference sequence). The CDR3 DNA reads TGTGCCAGCAGTGACCGGGGAGGGGAAAAACTGTTTTTT. It yields the protein CASSDRGGEKLFF.

This chain uses TRBV2 with TRBJ1-4; D perhaps matches TRBD1 (6 bases). V was pared by 7 bases and J by 8 bases, with 14 bases between. Looked up from germline, CDR1 is SNHLY and CDR2 is FYNNEI. CDR3 length: 13 amino acids. Written as DNA, the CDR3 is TGTGCCAGCATGGAGACAGGAGGAGAAAAACTGTTTTTT. It yields the protein CASMETGGEKLFF.

The rearrangement joins TRBV7-6 to TRBJ1-4; a weak D match, TRBD1 (6 bases). This CDR3 has 16 residues. With 5 bases removed from V and 0 bases from J, the gap between germline ends came to 13 bases. Germline CDR1 and CDR2: SGHVS and FNYEAQ. CDR3 protein: CASSTWTDATNEKLFF. The DNA for the CDR3 is TGTGCCAGCAGCACATGGACAGACGCAACTAATGAAAAACTGTTTTTT.

The gene calls are TRBV27 and TRBJ1-2; D may be TRBD1 (5 bases). V gave up 2 bases and J gave up 11 bases, with 9 bases separating them. Germline CDR1 MNHEY, CDR2 SMNVEV (reference sequence). The CDR3 covers 11 residues. CDR3 sequence (DNA): TGTGCCAGCAGTTTAGGGGGGGAATACACCTTC. This translates into CASSLGGEYTF.

A few counts support this clone. The V and J genes are TRBV9 and TRBJ1-1; a weak D match, TRBD1 (6 bases). CDR3 length: 14 amino acids. Germline CDR1 reads SGDLS; CDR2 reads YYNGEE. Trimming shortened V by 0 bases and J by 0 bases, and 6 bases separated the two germline ends. CDR3 in amino acids: CASSVGTVNTEAFF. CDR3 DNA sequence: TGTGCCAGCAGCGTAGGGACAGTGAACACTGAAGCTTTCTTT. Together with reference TRBV9 and TRBJ1-1, the CDR3 gives the full variable domain: DSGVTQTPKHLITATGQRVTLRCSPRSGDLSVYWYQQSLDQGLQFLIQYYNGEERAKGNILERFSAQQFPDLHSELNLSSLELGDSALYFCASSVGTVNTEAFFGQGTRLTVV.

The chain recombines TRBV19 with TRBJ1-3, with D perhaps TRBD1 (5 bases). Germline lookup yields CDR1 LNHDA and CDR2 SQIVND (reference sequence). Trimming left V 5 bases short and J 1 base short, with 9 bases between. This CDR3 is built from 14 residues. The CDR3: CASSPRVSGNTIYF. As DNA, the CDR3 is TGTGCCAGTAGTCCCAGGGTGTCTGGAAACACCATATATTTT.

V gene TRBV30 combines with J gene TRBJ1-5; D is unresolved. Trimming shortened V by 3 bases and J by 2 bases, and 14 bases separated the two germline ends. The CDR3 runs 15 residues. CDR1 is GTSNPN, CDR2 SVGIG, per germline (reference sequence). In DNA, the CDR3 is TGTGCCTGGAGCCAAGCTTCGGGAGGCAATCAGCCCCAGCATTTT. Amino acid sequence: CAWSQASGGNQPQHF. Supplemented by reference TRBV30 and TRBJ1-5, the full variable domain reads SQTIHQWPATLVQPVGSPLSLECTVEGTSNPNLYWYRQAAGRGLQLLFYSVGIGQISSEVPQNLSASRPQDRQFILSSKKLLLSDSGFYLCAWSQASGGNQPQHFGDGTRLSIL.

This chain joins TRBV6-6 and TRBJ2-5; the D is unclear. V lost 5 bases and J 5 bases, leaving 12 bases between the germline ends. The CDR3 is made up of 13 amino acids. From germline, CDR1 is MNHNY and CDR2 SVGAGI (reference sequence). The CDR3 DNA sequence: TGTGCCAGCAGTACCCCGGCCCGCGAGACCCAGTACTTC. This codes for CASSTPARETQYF.

The CDR3 DNA follows: TGTGCCAGCAGCCCGGACATGGGACGTGATTCACCCCTCCACTTT. Protein product: CASSPDMGRDSPLHF. The chain recombines TRBV5-6 with TRBJ1-6; a weak D match, TRBD1 (5 bases). The V end was cut by 4 bases, the J end by 8 bases, with 16 bases between. Per the germline V gene, CDR1 is SGHDT and CDR2 is YYEEEE. This CDR3 is 15 amino acids long.

This sequence joins TRBV15 and TRBJ2-7; the match to TRBD2 covers 11 bases. After removal of 0 bases from V and 8 bases from J, the junction contained 9 bases not matched to a gene. CDR3 length: 16 amino acids. CDR1 and CDR2 from the germline V gene are LNHNV and YYDKDF (reference sequence). The CDR3 loop is CATSRDRTSGGSKQYF. DNA for the CDR3: TGTGCCACCAGCAGAGATCGTACTAGCGGGGGCTCGAAGCAGTACTTC. The complete variable domain, with remaining parts taken from reference TRBV15 and TRBJ2-7, reads DAMVIQNPRYQVTQFGKPVTLSCSQTLNHNVMYWYQQKSSQAPKLLFHYYDKDFNNEADTPDNFQSRRPNTSFCFLDIRSPGLGDTAMYLCATSRDRTSGGSKQYFGPGTRLTVT.

The CDR3 DNA sequence: TGTGCCAGCAGCGCCAACCAACAGGGTTTCGAGCAGTACTTC. This translates into CASSANQQGFEQYF. The rearrangement links TRBV6-5 to TRBJ2-7; possibly TRBD1 for D (6 bases). Per the germline V gene, CDR1 is MNHEY and CDR2 is SVGAGI. Trimming pared 6 bases from V and 6 bases from J, leaving 18 bases between. The CDR3 loop spans 14 amino acids.

This chain links TRBV27 with TRBJ2-1; 13 bases are shared with TRBD2. The CDR3 is made up of 18 amino acids. Germline CDR1 is MNHEY and CDR2 is SMNVEV (reference sequence). V lost 5 bases to trimming and J lost 8 bases; unmatched junction nucleotides: 15. CDR3 residues: CASSGTGTSGIPRDEQFF. The CDR3 DNA follows: TGTGCCAGCAGTGGGACAGGGACTAGCGGGATCCCCCGCGATGAGCAGTTCTTC.